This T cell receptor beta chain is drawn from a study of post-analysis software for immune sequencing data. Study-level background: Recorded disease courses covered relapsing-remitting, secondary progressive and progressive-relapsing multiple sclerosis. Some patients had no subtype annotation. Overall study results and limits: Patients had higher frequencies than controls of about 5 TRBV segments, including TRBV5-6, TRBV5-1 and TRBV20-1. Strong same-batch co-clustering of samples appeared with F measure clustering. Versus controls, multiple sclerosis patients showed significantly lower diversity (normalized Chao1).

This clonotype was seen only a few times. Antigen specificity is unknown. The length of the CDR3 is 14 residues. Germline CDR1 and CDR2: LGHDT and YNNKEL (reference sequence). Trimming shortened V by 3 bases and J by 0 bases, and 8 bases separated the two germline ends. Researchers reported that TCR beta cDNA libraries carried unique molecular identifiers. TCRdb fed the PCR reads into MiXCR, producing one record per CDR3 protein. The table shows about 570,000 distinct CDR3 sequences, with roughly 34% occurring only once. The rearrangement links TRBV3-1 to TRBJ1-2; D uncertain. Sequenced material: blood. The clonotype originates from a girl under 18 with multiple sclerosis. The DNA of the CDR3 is TGTGCCAGCAGCCAGGCGTTTGCTAACTATGGCTACACCTTC. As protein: CASSQAFANYGYTF.